Listed below are T cell receptor beta chains from one sample, sequenced in a study of shared clonotypes between healthy human individuals. Produced via immunoSEQ multiplex PCR; TCRdb's table is partial and in-frame only. In the table there are about 520,000 clones, roughly 95% of which are singletons. Sequencing was done on a sample of naive CD4+ T cells sorted from blood. All receptors derive from a young woman in good health. Each CDR3 is given with its conserved first and last residue. D genes are given only for firm matches.

J gene: TRBJ2-1; V gene: TRBV19; D gene: TRBD2; CDR3 DNA: TGTGCCAGTAGCGGGGGACTAGCGGGAGGTGTGCAGTTCTTC; CDR3 protein: CASSGGLAGGVQFF
J gene: TRBJ2-3; V gene: TRBV5-4; D gene: -; CDR3 DNA: TGTGCCAGCAGCTATCCCAGGGGCAACACAGATACGCAGTATTTT; CDR3 protein: CASSYPRGNTDTQYF
J gene: TRBJ1-5; V gene: TRBV6-5; D gene: -; CDR3 DNA: TGTGCCAGCATGCGAGGGGGTTCCGGCAATCAGCCCCAGCATTTT; CDR3 protein: CASMRGGSGNQPQHF
J gene: TRBJ2-3; V gene: TRBV29-1; D gene: -; CDR3 DNA: TGCAGCGTGTCCAACCTCAGGGATACGCAGTATTTT; CDR3 protein: CSVSNLRDTQYF
J gene: TRBJ2-5; V gene: TRBV7-8; D gene: TRBD1; CDR3 DNA: TGTGCCAGCAGCTCCCGGGACAGATTTCAAGAGACCCAGTACTTC; CDR3 protein: CASSSRDRFQETQYF
J gene: TRBJ2-1; V gene: TRBV15; D gene: -; CDR3 DNA: TGTGCCACCAGCAGAGGGGCGACATACAATGAGCAGTTCTTC; CDR3 protein: CATSRGATYNEQFF
J gene: TRBJ2-7; V gene: TRBV11-2; D gene: TRBD1; CDR3 DNA: TGTGCCAGCAGCCTACAGGGGCTTCTAACCTACGAGCAGTACTTC; CDR3 protein: CASSLQGLLTYEQYF
J gene: TRBJ1-5; V gene: TRBV6-1; D gene: -; CDR3 DNA: TGTGCCAGCAGTGTTGAGGCCCTCAATCAGCCCCAGCATTTT; CDR3 protein: CASSVEALNQPQHF
J gene: TRBJ1-1; V gene: TRBV7-9; D gene: -; CDR3 DNA: TGTGCCAGCAGCTTAGTTGGCATTAAGGCTGAAGCTTTCTTT; CDR3 protein: CASSLVGIKAEAFF
J gene: TRBJ2-2; V gene: TRBV7-9; D gene: -; CDR3 DNA: TGTGCCAGCAGCCCCTTAGGCGGCGGGGAGCTGTTTTTT; CDR3 protein: CASSPLGGGELFF
J gene: TRBJ2-3; V gene: TRBV7-9; D gene: TRBD1; CDR3 DNA: TGTGCCAGCAGCACCCAGGGGGCGGGAGATACGCAGTATTTT; CDR3 protein: CASSTQGAGDTQYF